This T cell receptor beta chain was recorded in a study of immune characteristics of hereditary and idiopathic chronic pancreatitis. As for the study more broadly: Local immune cells and TCRbeta repertoires in the pancreas were profiled in this study for hereditary and idiopathic chronic pancreatitis, with control organ donor pancreases used for comparison. TCRbeta sequencing included 5 control pancreases, about seven pancreases with hereditary chronic pancreatitis and roughly 6 pancreases with idiopathic chronic pancreatitis. The gDNA-based approach was selected because the approach required minimal in vitro experimental manipulation of T cells infiltrating the pancreas.

Chronic pancreatitis pancreas tissue came from patients undergoing total pancreatectomy with islet autotransplantation (TPIAT). The chronic pancreatitis patients who were included had no known history of diabetes. For TCRbeta sequencing, genomic DNA was extracted directly from bulk pancreas tissue without sorting T cells. Pancreas tissues from patients and organ donors were collected consecutively at two US centers. Paper-wide results and their limitations: Vbeta-Jbeta gene family usage, including TRBV10, TRBV19, TRBV23 and TRBV5, differed between hereditary and idiopathic chronic pancreatitis. Significantly increased TCRbeta repertoire diversity and reduced clonality were observed in both chronic pancreatitis groups relative to controls. The study did not include chronic pancreatitis caused by alcohol use. Among 13 chronic pancreatitis patients, a positive correlation was found between numbers of productive TCR rearrangements and disease severity scores. Patient tissue was available only at the time of TPIAT, so disease duration differences may have influenced immune findings.

About this clone itself: The target of this receptor is not known. No clone much larger than this one lies a single base away; base qualities are absent.

The library was prepared using the immunoSEQ multiplex PCR assay. From pancreatic genomic DNA, the TCRbeta CDR3 region along with adjacent sequences was amplified and then sequenced. Per the source publication's procedure: Repertoire diversity was assessed as a mean normalized Shannon-Wiener index, together with productive clonality and counts of productive rearrangements. Control and chronic pancreatitis repertoire metrics were compared with the nonparametric Mann-Whitney U test. A shared clonotype was defined as a CDR3beta sequence with the same amino acid composition and length across subjects. Drawn from immuneACCESS, this table holds only the in-frame rearrangements with V and J called that TCRdb kept. Clones are partly lost; checked studies trace under half to an unresolved V gene and leave the rest unexplained. The DNA gave D and trimming, while V, J and clone size come from that table. Within this sample are about 1,700 clones, with approximately 80% of them counted one time only. The ten most abundant clones make up around 7.7% of the sample.

Cut back by 0 bases and 7 bases, the V and J ends lie 5 bases apart. The CDR1 and CDR2 encoded by the germline V gene are SGHRS and YFSETQ. Taken from cysteine to phenylalanine, the CDR3 has 12 residues. Only the CDR3 region is kept as DNA, spanning 36 bases read in frame from base 1. Specimen: pancreas tissue with hereditary chronic pancreatitis. Recombination linked TRBV5-1 to TRBJ2-1; the D gene lacks a confident call. The sequence came from a human donor with chronic pancreatitis. This receptor has the CDR3 CASSLVRNEQFF. The DNA is TGCGCCAGCAGCTTGGTGAGAAATGAGCAGTTCTTC.